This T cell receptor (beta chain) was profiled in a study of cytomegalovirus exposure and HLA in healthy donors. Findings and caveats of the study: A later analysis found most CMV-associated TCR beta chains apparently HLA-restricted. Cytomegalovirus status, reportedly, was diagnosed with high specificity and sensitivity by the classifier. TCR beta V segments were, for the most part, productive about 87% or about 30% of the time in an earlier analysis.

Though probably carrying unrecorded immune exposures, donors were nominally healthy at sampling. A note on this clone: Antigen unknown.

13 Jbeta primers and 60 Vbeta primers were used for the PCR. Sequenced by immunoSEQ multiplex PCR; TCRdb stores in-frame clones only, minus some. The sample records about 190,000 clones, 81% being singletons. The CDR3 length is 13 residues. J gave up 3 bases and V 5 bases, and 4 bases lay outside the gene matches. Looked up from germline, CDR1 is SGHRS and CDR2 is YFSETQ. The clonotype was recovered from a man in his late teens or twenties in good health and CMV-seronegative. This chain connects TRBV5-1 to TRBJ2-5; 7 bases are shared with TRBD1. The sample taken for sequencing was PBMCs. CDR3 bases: TGCGCCAGCAGAAATACAGGGGAAGAGACCCAGTACTTC. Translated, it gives CASRNTGEETQYF.